The TCR beta chain described here comes from a study of blood T cell repertoires in COVID-19 (dated by TCRdb to 2019 to 2021). In terms of the full investigation: Samples from collaborators originated in the United States, Italy and Spain and spanned both the acute and convalescent phases of COVID-19. The material from the prospective study consisted of cDNA or gDNA derived from T cells, B-cell-depleted T cells, or PBMCs. Subjects who had been exposed to COVID-19, were actively infected with it, or had recovered from it provided the deeply sampled blood TCRbeta repertoires that made up the dataset. The repertoires were released in a freely available public database intended as a resource for research on the immune response to SARS-CoV-2. The samples were drawn from two sources: the first 160 participants of the ongoing ImmuneRACE study, and approximately 1,300 subjects contributed by 6 global collaborators. Nearly every sample came with metadata listing a de-identified subject ID, COVID-19 status, age in years and sex. Where HLA class I and class II types were available, the types were taken from metadata supplied by the sample provider, not from assay-based typing.

What the research found in general, with its limitations: Clinical and demographic metadata were provided uncurated, with the amount varying by source and participant.

Concerning this clone: What antigen it recognizes has not been identified. Within one base of it there is no much larger clone, and no base qualities were kept.

TCRbeta CDR3 regions were amplified from genomic DNA by means of the immunoSEQ Assay, a bias-controlled multiplex PCR. The authors' pipeline ran thus. Within the assay, amplification of reference gene primers was used to estimate how many nucleated cells each sample contained. To quantify the absolute abundance of each unique TCRbeta CDR3 rearrangement, sequence reads were collapsed and filtered. Productive Simpson clonality was computed per sample as the square root of Simpson's diversity index over productive rearrangements. As stored in TCRdb, this immuneACCESS dataset retains in-frame rearrangements with V and J assigned. A fraction of the clones does not appear; measured against another copy, unresolved V genes explain less than half of the discrepancy, and the remainder lacks a known reason. The V and J calls and clone size are taken from that table; D and trimming were inferred from the DNA. Counted in this sample were more than 95,000 clones; roughly 80% of them appeared once. In total, the top ten clones hold 15% of the sample.

CDR1 and CDR2 were assigned from the germline V gene as MGHRA and YSYEKL. Counted from cysteine to phenylalanine, this CDR3 has 15 amino acids. The DNA shown is the 45-base CDR3, in frame from base 1. V and J lose 4 bases and 4 bases, and a span of 16 bases separates them. Collaborating institutions collected whole blood in K2EDTA tubes following their own protocols. Collaborator samples were shipped for TCRbeta analysis as frozen whole blood, isolated PBMCs, or DNA extracted from either sample type. This receptor was obtained from an elderly woman with acute or convalescent COVID-19. The sequencing sample was made of peripheral blood. The rearrangement combines TRBV4-1 with TRBJ1-2; TRBD1 might be the D gene, on 5 matching bases. The encoded CDR3 is CASSPWEGSTYGYTF. The sequence in DNA is TGCGCCAGCAGCCCCTGGGAGGGGTCGACCTATGGCTACACCTTC.